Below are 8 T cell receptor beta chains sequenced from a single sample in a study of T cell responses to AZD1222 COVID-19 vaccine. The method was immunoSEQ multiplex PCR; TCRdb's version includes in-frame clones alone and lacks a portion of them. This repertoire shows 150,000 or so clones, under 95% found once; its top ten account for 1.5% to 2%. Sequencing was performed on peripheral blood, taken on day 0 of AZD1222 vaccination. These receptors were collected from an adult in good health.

The CDR3 is CASSLGGDTSYGYTF. CDR3 nucleotides: TGTGCCAGCAGCTTAGGGGGGGACACCTCCTATGGCTACACCTTC. This rearrangement joins TRBV7-8 to TRBJ1-2; possible D gene TRBD1, 6 bases. The CDR3 is made up of 15 amino acids. Germline CDR1 is SGHVS and CDR2 is FQNEAQ. V gave up 1 base and J gave up 4 bases, with 13 bases separating them.

CDR3 nucleotide sequence: TGTGCCAGCAGCTTAAACAGGGTCGGCTATGGCTACACCTTC. It yields the protein CASSLNRVGYGYTF. The chain has TRBV7-8 and TRBJ1-2; D perhaps matches TRBD1 (6 bases). Per germline, CDR1 SGHVS and CDR2 FQNEAQ. The CDR3 runs 14 residues. Deletions cut 2 bases from V and 4 bases from J, with 11 bases between.

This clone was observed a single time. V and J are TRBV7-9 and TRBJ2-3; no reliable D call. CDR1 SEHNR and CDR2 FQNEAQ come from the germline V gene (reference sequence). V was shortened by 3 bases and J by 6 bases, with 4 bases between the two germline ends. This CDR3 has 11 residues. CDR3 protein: CASSLSDTQYF. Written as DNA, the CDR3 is TGTGCCAGCAGCTTGTCGGATACGCAGTATTTT.

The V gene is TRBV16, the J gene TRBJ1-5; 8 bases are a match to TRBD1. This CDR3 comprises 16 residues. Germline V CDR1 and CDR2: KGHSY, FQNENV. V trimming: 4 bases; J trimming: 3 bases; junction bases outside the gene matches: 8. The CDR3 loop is CASSPGGTGLNQPQHF. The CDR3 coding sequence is TGTGCCAGCAGCCCGGGGGGGACAGGACTCAATCAGCCCCAGCATTTT.

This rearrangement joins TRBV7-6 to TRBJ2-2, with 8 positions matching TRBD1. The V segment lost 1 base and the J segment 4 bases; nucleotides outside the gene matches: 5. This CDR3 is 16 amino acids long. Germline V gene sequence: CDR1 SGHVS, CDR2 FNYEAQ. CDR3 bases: TGTGCCAGCAGCTTAGTTGGGACAGGAGTCACCGGGGAGCTGTTTTTT. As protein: CASSLVGTGVTGELFF.

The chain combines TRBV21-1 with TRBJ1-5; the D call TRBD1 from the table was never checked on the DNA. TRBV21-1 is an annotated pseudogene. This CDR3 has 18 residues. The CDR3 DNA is TGTGCCAGCAGCAAGACTCCGGGACAGGGGTCAACCAATCAGCCCCAGCATTTT. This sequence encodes CASSKTPGQGSTNQPQHF.

The CDR3 DNA reads as TGTGCCAGTAGTATACGGGACAGCCAATATAGCAATCAGCCCCAGCATTTT. Amino acids: CASSIRDSQYSNQPQHF. The V gene is TRBV19, the J gene TRBJ1-5, with 7 bases aligning to TRBD1. This CDR3 has 17 residues. The germline gives CDR1 LNHDA, CDR2 SQIVND (reference sequence). V was clipped by 2 bases and J by 0 bases; unmatched bases: 7. Full variable domain (rest looked up from reference TRBV19 and TRBJ1-5): DGGITQSPKYLFRKEGQNVTLSCEQNLNHDAMYWYRQDPGQGLRLIYYSQIVNDFQKGDIAEGYSVSREKKESFPLTVTSAQKNPTAFYLCASSIRDSQYSNQPQHFGDGTRLSIL.

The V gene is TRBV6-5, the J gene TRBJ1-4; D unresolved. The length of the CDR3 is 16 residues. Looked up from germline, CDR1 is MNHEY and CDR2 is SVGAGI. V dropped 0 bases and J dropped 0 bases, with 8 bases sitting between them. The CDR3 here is CASSYSSRSTNEKLFF. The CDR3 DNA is TGTGCCAGCAGTTACTCGAGTCGCTCAACTAATGAAAAACTGTTTTTT.